These 20 T cell receptor beta chains originate from one sample sequenced in a study of tumor-infiltrating lymphocytes in primary liver carcinoma. Making TCR beta cDNA involved approximately 0.5 ug total RNA and a constant-region primer. Each TCR beta library was derived from three nested multiplex PCR rounds that employed slightly modified ARM-PCR. With TRBV1-TRBV30 forward primers and a C-beta reverse primer, the first two PCR rounds were run for roughly 10 cycles each. TCRdb processed the multiplex PCR reads anew with MiXCR; each CDR3 protein has one entry. The repertoire consists of about 100,000 distinct CDR3 sequences, with 55% to 80% occurring once and the leading ten covering roughly an eighth. Taking about 20-31 mg of unsorted bulk tissue, the authors co-extracted RNA and DNA. The sequenced sample was liver tumor tissue from sampling region 2. The sample's subset: tumor region T2, inferior pole. The receptors here all came from a woman aged 60-75 years with primary liver carcinoma and hepatitis B virus infection.

The sample holds many counts of this clonotype. The chain is built from TRBV5-1 and TRBJ2-1; TRBD2 agrees at 9 bases. There are 16 residues in the CDR3. With V trimmed by 4 bases and J by 1 base, 6 bases remained unmatched. Per germline, CDR1 SGHRS and CDR2 YFSETQ. CDR3 bases: TGCGCCAGCAGCCCGAATAGCGGGAGTTCCTACAATGAGCAGTTCTTC. This codes for CASSPNSGSSYNEQFF.

With regard to this clonotype: A read error may account for a junction end that differs from germline. The J gene is TRBJ1-1, the V gene TRBV5-1; D is perhaps TRBD1 (6 bases). There are 17 residues in the CDR3. Germline V gene sequence: CDR1 SGHRS, CDR2 YFSETQ. The DNA of the CDR3 is TGCGCCAGCAGCTTCTGGAAGGGCAGGGGTCAAGGAACTGAAGCTCTCTTT. Translation gives CASSFWKGRGQGTEALF.

This clonotype appeared a single time. Just one base apart from a much larger clone, this may be a read error. Because the CDR3 is missing its conserved closing phenylalanine or tryptophan, this is likely a read error. The CDR3, as DNA: TGTGCCAGCAGCCAAGGAGGTAGCGGGCACTACAATGAGCAGTTCCTC. Its protein is CASSQGGSGHYNEQFL. This sequence joins TRBV4-2 and TRBJ2-1; 7 positions agree with TRBD2. The CDR3 spans 16 residues. Trimming removed 1 base from V and 3 bases from J; junction bases left unmatched: 6. The germline V gene has CDR1 LGHNA and CDR2 YNFKEQ.

A word on this clonotype: At one end the junction does not follow the germline gene, possibly because of a read error. The J gene is TRBJ2-1, the V gene TRBV7-9, with D maybe TRBD1 (7 bases). The CDR3 totals 15 residues. In germline, CDR1 is SEHNR, CDR2 FQNEAQ (reference sequence). Here the CDR3 reads CASSLEGARGNEQLF. The CDR3 nucleotides read TGTGCCAGCAGCTTGGAGGGGGCTAGGGGCAATGAGCAGTTATTC.

For this clonotype: The conserved final phenylalanine or tryptophan is absent from the CDR3, which likely points to a read error. The chain couples TRBV28 to TRBJ2-1; TRBD2 agrees at 9 bases. This CDR3 is 16 amino acids long. Germline CDR1 is MDHEN and CDR2 is SYDVKM. DNA of the CDR3: TGTGACAGCAAGGCGAACCGAGCGGGGGGATACAATGAGCAGTTCATC. It specifies CDSKANRAGGYNEQFI.

Turning to this clonotype: A read error is possible here, since a much larger clone lies one base away. The chain uses TRBV6-5 and TRBJ1-5; TRBD1 agrees at 12 bases. The junction had 16 bases not matched to a gene; V was cut back by 7 bases and J by 12 bases. The V gene's germline CDR1 is MNHEY and CDR2 SVGAGI. The CDR3 covers 16 residues. The CDR3: CASKIPGQGAMKLQHF. Here the CDR3 DNA reads TGTGCCAGCAAGATACCGGGACAGGGGGCTATGAAGCTCCAGCATTTT.

A note on this clonotype: Here the CDR3 omits its conserved ending phenylalanine or tryptophan, so a read error is the likely source. The chain recombines TRBV12-3 or TRBV12-4 with TRBJ2-5, with D tentatively TRBD1 (6 bases). Trimming took off 4 bases at V and 1 base at J, with 7 bases between the two ends. CDR3 size: 13 residues. The CDR3 loop reads CASSSGAQETQYS. As DNA, the CDR3 is TGTGCCAGCAGTTCAGGGGCCCAAGAGACCCAGTACTCC.

About this clonotype: A much larger clone differs by one base, so this may be a read error. The J gene is TRBJ2-2, the V gene TRBV5-4; D remains ambiguous. Germline V gene sequence: CDR1 SGHNT, CDR2 YYREEE (reference sequence). The CDR3 contains 12 residues. The CDR3: CTSSPPTGELFF. The CDR3 nucleotides read TGTACCAGCAGCCCACCGACCGGGGAGCTGTTTTTT.

Only one count was recorded for this clonotype. The CDR3 does not close with the conserved phenylalanine or tryptophan, likely indicating a read error. Because the CDR3's place on the DNA is in doubt, the DNA is left out and the CDR3 is given as listed by TCRdb. V is TRBV5-5 and J is TRBJ2-5. Germline loops: CDR1 SGHKS, CDR2 YYEKEE (reference sequence). Including both end residues, the CDR3 is 15 amino acids long. The chain's CDR3 is CASSFALMNQETQHS.

This clonotype has at least ten counts. CDR3 coding DNA: TGTGCCAGCAGCCAACAGGGGATGGGTGGAAACACCATATATTTT. Translated: CASSQQGMGGNTIYF. V and J are TRBV14 and TRBJ1-3; possible D gene TRBD1, 6 bases. CDR1 is SGHDN and CDR2 is FVKESK in the germline V gene. This CDR3 has 15 residues. The V end was cut by 2 bases, the J end by 3 bases, with 11 bases between.

This clonotype was counted many times. V is TRBV5-1 and J is TRBJ2-3; D unresolved. Trimming cost V 0 bases and J 2 bases, with 7 bases left between them. CDR1 is SGHRS and CDR2 is YFSETQ in the germline V gene. The CDR3 is 14 amino acids. The CDR3 protein is CASSLEQTTDTQYF. CDR3 nucleotide sequence: TGCGCCAGCAGCTTGGAACAGACCACAGATACGCAGTATTTT.

At least ten counts were recorded for this clonotype. The CDR3 reads CASSAGGGGKETQYF. The CDR3 DNA is TGTGCCAGCAGCGCCGGTGGAGGCGGAAAGGAGACCCAGTACTTC. This sequence joins TRBV5-4 and TRBJ2-5, with TRBD2 as a possible D gene (5 bases). The germline V and J ends were trimmed by 4 bases and 5 bases, with 18 bases remaining between them. This CDR3 spans 15 amino acids. Per germline, CDR1 SGHNT and CDR2 YYREEE (reference sequence).

This clonotype was counted ten times or more. The V gene is TRBV30, the J gene TRBJ2-1, with 7 positions matching TRBD2. Germline V gene sequence: CDR1 GTSNPN, CDR2 SVGIG (reference sequence). CDR3 size: 14 residues. The junction had 11 bases not matched to a gene; V was cut back by 3 bases and J by 9 bases. The CDR3 coding sequence is TGTGCCTGGAGCCGTAGGCGGGAGTTAGGTGAGCAGTTCTTC. It specifies CAWSRRRELGEQFF.

The gene calls are TRBV29-1 and TRBJ2-5; D remains ambiguous. The CDR3 contains 15 residues. The germline V and J ends were trimmed by 6 bases and 5 bases, with 22 bases remaining between them. Looked up from germline, CDR1 is SQVTM and CDR2 is ANQGSEA. The CDR3 sequence is CSVDPGYEFAETQYF. The DNA for the CDR3 is TGCAGCGTCGATCCCGGGTATGAGTTCGCGGAGACCCAGTACTTC.

About this clonotype: A read error is possible here, since a much larger clone lies one base away. The rearrangement links TRBV11-1 to TRBJ2-7; a possible D gene is TRBD1 (5 bases). The CDR3 contains 14 residues. Germline V gene sequence: CDR1 SGHAT, CDR2 FQDESV (reference sequence). The CDR3 DNA follows: TGTGCCCGCAGCTCTCAGGGAAAGTTCTACGAGCAGTACTTC. This gives the protein CARSSQGKFYEQYF.

Comments on this clonotype: This clone may be a read error of a much larger clone one base away. Here the CDR3 DNA reads TGTGACAGCGCGGGAGGACAGGACTCTAACTATGGCTACACCTTC. It yields the protein CDSAGGQDSNYGYTF. V gene TRBV7-8 combines with J gene TRBJ1-2, with 7 bases lining up with TRBD1. Germline V gives CDR1 SGHVS, CDR2 FQNEAQ. The CDR3 is 15 residues long.

With respect to this clonotype: A read error may be the cause here, since a much bigger clone is one base away. The rearrangement links TRBV13 to TRBJ1-5; D is unresolved. Germline CDR1 PRHDT, CDR2 FYEKMQ (reference sequence). With 5 bases removed from V and 6 bases from J, the gap between germline ends came to 8 bases. The CDR3 has 12 residues. The CDR3 spells CASSLHSQPQHF. In DNA, the CDR3 is TGTGCCAGCAGCCTTCACAGTCAGCCCCAGCATTTT.

In this sample, this clonotype turned up a few times. One base away lies a much larger clone, so this may be a sequencing read error. Here the CDR3 reads CASSFGPYSSQPQHF. For the CDR3, the DNA is TGTGCCAGCAGCTTCGGACCGTATAGCAGTCAGCCCCAGCATTTT. V usage is TRBV5-5 and J usage is TRBJ1-5, with D hard to call. The CDR3 is 15 residues long. Looked up from germline, CDR1 is SGHKS and CDR2 is YYEKEE (reference sequence).

This clonotype was counted many times. The chain couples TRBV10-2 to TRBJ2-5, with TRBD2 identical over 14 bases. CDR3 size: 17 residues. Germline CDR1 reads WSHSY; CDR2 reads SAAADI. J gave up 1 base and V 2 bases, and 3 bases lay outside the gene matches. The CDR3 DNA reads as TGCGCCAGCAGTGAGGGACTAGCGGGAGGAGGCCAAGAGACCCAGTACTTC. Protein: CASSEGLAGGGQETQYF.

In regard to this clonotype: Compared with germline, one end of the junction differs, possibly owing to a read error. The V gene is TRBV12-3 or TRBV12-4, the J gene TRBJ2-2, with D possibly being TRBD1 (6 bases). The CDR3 extends over 15 amino acids. The CDR3 here is CTSSLRQGNTGELFF. The CDR3 DNA reads as TGTACCAGCAGTTTAAGGCAGGGGAACACCGGGGAACTGTTTTTT.